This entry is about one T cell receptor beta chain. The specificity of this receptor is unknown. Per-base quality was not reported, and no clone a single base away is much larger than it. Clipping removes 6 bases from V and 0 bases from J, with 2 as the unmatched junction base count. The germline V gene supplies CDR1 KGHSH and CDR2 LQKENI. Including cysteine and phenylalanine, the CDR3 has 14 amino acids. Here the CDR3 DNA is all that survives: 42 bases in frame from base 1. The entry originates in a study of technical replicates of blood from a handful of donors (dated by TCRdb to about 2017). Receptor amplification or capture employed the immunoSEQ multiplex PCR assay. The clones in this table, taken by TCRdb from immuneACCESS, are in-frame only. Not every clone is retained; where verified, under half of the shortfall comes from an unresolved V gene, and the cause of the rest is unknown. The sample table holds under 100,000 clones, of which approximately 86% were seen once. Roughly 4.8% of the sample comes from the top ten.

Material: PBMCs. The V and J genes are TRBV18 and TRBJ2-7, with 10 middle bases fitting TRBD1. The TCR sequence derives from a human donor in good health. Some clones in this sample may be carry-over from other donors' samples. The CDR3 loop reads CASSRDRGSYEQYF. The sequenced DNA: TGTGCCAGCTCCCGGGACAGGGGCTCCTACGAGCAGTACTTC.